This T cell receptor (beta chain) was observed in a study of shared clonotypes between healthy human individuals (dated by TCRdb to the early 2020s). About the full investigation: Three men and two women, aged 18 to 49 years, made up the cohort. For each donor, three plates each were used for CD4 naive and CD4 memory, two plates were used for CD8 naive, and one plate was used for CD8 memory. To estimate repertoire size and how much clonotype sharing occurs between individuals, the study deeply sequenced the blood TCR repertoires of several healthy adults. Libraries were prepared and TCR repertoires were sequenced by different laboratories using diverse techniques, in order to increase sequencing depth and limit assay-specific biases. Leukapheresis yielded between about 0.85 and 10 billion PBMCs per donor.

With regard to this clone: Its cognate antigen has yet to be identified. No base quality values were provided; no much bigger clone lies one nucleotide off. Other nucleotide sequences from this sample produce the same CDR3.

Healthy HIV-negative adults with no recently reported acute infections or vaccinations were included as donors. All donors were Caucasian adults living in Nashville, Tennessee, USA. CD4+ T cells were enriched through magnetic negative selection, after which naive cells were positively selected on CD45RA and the remaining negative fraction served as the memory subset. Blood was obtained by leukapheresis, after which PBMCs were separated by Ficoll-Histopaque density gradient centrifugation and cryopreserved in liquid nitrogen vapor phase. Analytical flow cytometry was used to check the purity and quantity of each magnetically sorted T cell population. Genomic DNA was isolated from every sorted fraction and measured by UV absorbance on a Nanodrop 2000c. CDR1 and CDR2 are drawn from the germline V gene: SGHAT, FQNNGV. Measured from the cysteine to the phenylalanine, the CDR3 is 12 residues long. The only DNA kept is the CDR3, 36 bases in frame from the first base. The junction carries 7 bases between V and J, which are trimmed by 4 bases and 3 bases respectively.

On the study overall, not on this receptor specifically: Incomplete sequencing was indicated by rarefaction of sorted-subset datasets, despite the large sequencing depth. Across four donors, roughly 5.4% of naive CD4, roughly 3.4% of naive CD8, about 2.3% of memory CD4, and under 0.45% of memory CD8 clonotypes were shared. Only blood was sampled, and tissue TCR repertoires likely differ from those in blood. Larger estimated clonotype richness was generally found for naive subsets than for memory subsets. Pairwise subsampling indicated that sequencing depth was expected to affect the degree of clonotype sharing among donors. Compared with non-shared clonotypes, clonotypes shared by all four sorted-subset donors had higher generation probabilities. The genetic and exposure-history diversity represented was limited by the small number of donors.

Using the deep immunoSEQ assay, TCR CDR3 regions were amplified from genomic DNA by multiplex PCR. For each cell subset, the extracted genomic DNA was distributed evenly across all wells of several immunoSEQ 96-well plates, and each plate served as one replicate. Each replicate PCR for sorted subsets received approximately 200 ng genomic DNA, equal to around 32,000 T cell genomes. The purified libraries were quantified using a Qubit 3.0 fluorometer, sized with a Bioanalyzer 2100, and then quantified again using the KAPA Library Quantification kit. Each immunoSEQ 96-well plate was sequenced on its own single-read 150-cycle Illumina NextSeq 550 flow cell. The study's own analysis went as follows. The immunoSEQ output contained only junctional sequences without quality scores, so filtering could not match that applied to full-length reads. To assign V/J genes and CDR3, sequences were annotated using PyIR, a Python wrapper for IgBLAST v1.9, with IMGT germline references. Reads were removed for weak V/J assignments (E-value above 1e-6), missing CDR3, stop codons, out-of-frame junctions, or ambiguous translated residues. V3J clonotypes were defined as sequences sharing an identical inferred V gene, J gene, and CDR3 amino acid sequence. To compute the percentage overlap between repertoires, the number of shared unique clonotypes was divided by the size of the smaller repertoire. Richness of each repertoire was evaluated using RTK rarefaction, the Chao1 estimator, and Recon v2.1 estimates of unobserved clonotypes. Generation probabilities for all TCRbeta clonotypes obtained by the gDNA method from a few donors were computed using OLGA. TCRdb carries this immuneACCESS record with in-frame sequences only. Its versions omit some clonotypes, under half of them owing to an unresolved V gene in the studies checked, with the rest unexplained. V, J and clone size were drawn from that table, and D and trimming were deduced from the DNA. The sample table shows roughly 2 million clones, and 90% to 96% are seen once. Of the sample, roughly 0.13% is held by the ten largest clones.

This receptor chain uses TRBV11-2 and TRBJ2-7, with TRBD1 as a weak D call on 5 bases. This TCR came from a man aged 18 to 29 in good health. The specimen was naive CD4+ T cells sorted from blood. The cell subset or site label of this sample denotes: CD45RA+ positively selected. The DNA is as follows: TGTGCCAGCAGCTCCCAGGGCTACGAGCAGTACTTC. This yields the protein CASSSQGYEQYF.